This T cell receptor beta chain was captured in a study of shared clonotypes between healthy human individuals. Regarding the study as a whole: Compared with clonotypes that all four donors shared, non-shared clonotypes had lower generation probabilities.

The naive CD8 fraction comprised CD45RO-negative cells positively selected for CCR7 and excluded terminally differentiated effector memory CD45RA+ cells. All participating donors were Caucasian adults from Nashville, Tennessee. Generated by immunoSEQ multiplex PCR, the TCRdb table keeps only in-frame clones and is missing some. Among some 2 million clones listed, about 95% were seen once. About this clone itself: Its antigen is undetermined.

Sequencing input: naive CD8+ T cells sorted from blood. The sequence derives from a man aged 18-30 years in good health.

The CDR3 DNA sequence: TGTGCCAGCAGCTTACCAGCGGGACGGGGGGTCACCGGGGAGCTGTTTTTT. Translated: CASSLPAGRGVTGELFF. The rearrangement links TRBV5-4 to TRBJ2-2; 7 nucleotides line up with TRBD2. After removal of 2 bases from V and 4 bases from J, the junction contained 11 bases not matched to a gene. Looked up from germline, CDR1 is SGHNT and CDR2 is YYREEE (reference sequence). CDR3 length equals 17 residues.